These T cell receptor beta chains were read from a single sample in a study of T cell responses to AZD1222 COVID-19 vaccine. TCRdb's table, derived via immunoSEQ multiplex PCR, lists solely in-frame clones and lacks some. The sample has more than 150,000 clones, around 88% seen once; the top ten hold 0.4% to 0.5%. The source was peripheral blood, collected on day 0 of AZD1222 vaccination. The receptor source for this set is an adult in good health. CDR3s include the opening cysteine and the closing phenylalanine or tryptophan. The order of the fields is J gene, D gene, V gene, clone size, CDR3 protein, CDR3 DNA. The D gene is left open where the match is weak. Some rows have no size entry. The others give once, few or many, or a class for an expanded clone.

j_gene: TRBJ2-3
d_gene: -
v_gene: TRBV27
abundance: once
CDR3aa: CASRSVAVNTDTQYF
CDR3nt: TGTGCCAGCAGATCCGTAGCCGTGAACACAGATACGCAGTATTTT

j_gene: TRBJ1-3
d_gene: -
v_gene: TRBV12-3/TRBV12-4
abundance: -
CDR3aa: CASSTDSPYF
CDR3nt: TGTGCCAGCAGTACCGATTCCCCATATTTT

j_gene: TRBJ1-1
d_gene: -
v_gene: TRBV7-9
abundance: once
CDR3aa: CASSLEVGNTEAFF
CDR3nt: TGTGCCAGCAGCTTAGAAGTGGGAAACACTGAAGCTTTCTTT

j_gene: TRBJ2-7
d_gene: TRBD1
v_gene: TRBV4-1
abundance: -
CDR3aa: CASSPGQGPSYEQYF
CDR3nt: TGCGCCAGCAGCCCAGGACAGGGACCCTCCTACGAGCAGTACTTC

j_gene: TRBJ1-3
d_gene: -
v_gene: TRBV21-1
abundance: -
CDR3aa: CASRSFSSGNTIYF
CDR3nt: TGTGCCAGCCGCAGTTTTAGCTCTGGAAACACCATATATTTT

j_gene: TRBJ1-2
d_gene: TRBD1
v_gene: TRBV5-1
abundance: few
CDR3aa: CASSQDRDYGYTF
CDR3nt: TGCGCCAGCAGCCAGGACAGGGACTATGGCTACACCTTC

j_gene: TRBJ1-4
d_gene: -
v_gene: TRBV29-1
abundance: -
CDR3aa: CSVVNFEKLFF
CDR3nt: TGCAGCGTTGTAAATTTTGAAAAACTGTTTTTT

j_gene: TRBJ1-2
d_gene: TRBD1
v_gene: TRBV5-1
abundance: -
CDR3aa: CASSLDRGGGGYTF
CDR3nt: TGCGCCAGCAGCTTGGACAGGGGCGGTGGTGGCTACACCTTC

j_gene: TRBJ2-2
d_gene: TRBD2
v_gene: TRBV7-2
abundance: once
CDR3aa: CASSSRRASGRNGELFF
CDR3nt: TGTGCCAGCAGCTCCCGGCGGGCTAGCGGGAGAAACGGGGAGCTGTTTTTT

j_gene: TRBJ2-7
d_gene: -
v_gene: TRBV5-6
abundance: -
CDR3aa: CASSFDSLYEQYF
CDR3nt: TGTGCCAGCAGCTTCGACAGCCTCTACGAGCAGTACTTC

j_gene: TRBJ2-3
d_gene: -
v_gene: TRBV4-3
abundance: once
CDR3aa: CASSQRFGGHTQYF
CDR3nt: TGCGCCAGCAGCCAAAGATTCGGGGGACATACGCAGTATTTT

j_gene: TRBJ1-5
d_gene: TRBD1
v_gene: TRBV28
abundance: -
CDR3aa: CASSLLTGSQPQHF
CDR3nt: TGTGCCAGCAGTTTACTGACAGGGAGTCAGCCCCAGCATTTT

j_gene: TRBJ1-1
d_gene: -
v_gene: TRBV5-6
abundance: -
CDR3aa: CASSLRTSGDTEAFF
CDR3nt: TGTGCCAGCAGCTTGAGGACTTCAGGGGACACTGAAGCTTTCTTT

j_gene: TRBJ1-2
d_gene: -
v_gene: TRBV19
abundance: -
CDR3aa: CASNSGLGGYTF
CDR3nt: TGTGCCAGCAACAGTGGGCTCGGAGGCTACACCTTC

j_gene: TRBJ1-1
d_gene: -
v_gene: TRBV28
abundance: -
CDR3aa: CASSPTRRVNTEAFF
CDR3nt: TGTGCCAGCAGTCCGACCAGAAGAGTGAACACTGAAGCTTTCTTT

j_gene: TRBJ2-7
d_gene: -
v_gene: TRBV5-1
abundance: -
CDR3aa: CASSPSTGRQQYF
CDR3nt: TGCGCCAGCAGCCCATCAACCGGCAGGCAGCAGTACTTC

j_gene: TRBJ1-5
d_gene: TRBD1
v_gene: TRBV5-1
abundance: once
CDR3aa: CASSLGGGDSHQPQHF
CDR3nt: TGCGCCAGCAGCTTGGGTGGTGGGGACAGCCATCAGCCCCAGCATTTT

j_gene: TRBJ2-2
d_gene: TRBD1
v_gene: TRBV10-1
abundance: -
CDR3aa: CASSESTPGQGIGELFF
CDR3nt: TGCGCCAGCAGTGAATCTACACCGGGACAGGGCATCGGGGAGCTGTTTTTT

j_gene: TRBJ2-3
d_gene: TRBD2
v_gene: TRBV19
abundance: -
CDR3aa: CASSKGLAADTQYF
CDR3nt: TGTGCCAGTAGTAAGGGACTAGCGGCAGATACGCAGTATTTT

j_gene: TRBJ1-5
d_gene: -
v_gene: TRBV6-1
abundance: few
CDR3aa: CASSEEGWRNQPQHF
CDR3nt: TGTGCCAGCAGTGAAGAAGGGTGGAGAAATCAGCCCCAGCATTTT

j_gene: TRBJ2-3
d_gene: -
v_gene: TRBV10-3
abundance: -
CDR3aa: CAISLGTDTQYF
CDR3nt: TGTGCCATCAGTTTAGGCACAGATACGCAGTATTTT

j_gene: TRBJ2-2
d_gene: -
v_gene: TRBV7-2
abundance: once
CDR3aa: CASSSTGELFF
CDR3nt: TGTGCCAGCAGTAGTACCGGGGAGCTGTTTTTT

j_gene: TRBJ1-3
d_gene: -
v_gene: TRBV30
abundance: -
CDR3aa: CAWRGPPSGNTIYF
CDR3nt: TGTGCCTGGAGGGGTCCACCCTCTGGAAACACCATATATTTT

j_gene: TRBJ1-1
d_gene: -
v_gene: TRBV28
abundance: -
CDR3aa: CASIGWSGNEAFF
CDR3nt: TGTGCCAGCATTGGGTGGAGTGGTAATGAAGCTTTCTTT